This entry is about one T cell receptor beta chain. Its target is not known. This sample is drawn from a study of T cells in Graves' hyperthyroidism and ophthalmopathy. Study-wide results and limits: Ophthalmopathy was distinguished from stable hyperthyroidism by 13 V-J signatures.

Exclusion of patients followed from uncontrolled infection, other autoimmune disease, pregnancy or lactation. There are 14 residues in the CDR3. CDR1 is MNHNS, CDR2 SASEGT, per germline. V was trimmed by 7 bases and J by 0 bases, leaving 13 bases between them. Researchers amplified the TCR beta CDR3 regions from RNA transcripts. First-round RT-PCR with HTBI primers amplified the TCR CDR3 region. TCRdb re-called the multiplex PCR reads with MiXCR, one entry per CDR3 protein. Altogether about 640,000 distinct CDR3 sequences are present, around 15% being singletons, with the ten largest covering about 12%.

The V call is TRBV6-1, the J call TRBJ2-7; a weak D match, TRBD2 (5 bases). The sample consisted of blood. This receptor was obtained from a woman aged 50 to 60 with Graves' ophthalmopathy. The CDR3 sequence: CASKAADSSYEQYF. The CDR3, as DNA: TGTGCCAGCAAGGCAGCGGATAGCTCCTACGAGCAGTACTTC.